The rows below give T cell receptor beta chains drawn from one sample of a study of T cells in Graves' hyperthyroidism and ophthalmopathy. TCRdb used MiXCR to reprocess the multiplex PCR reads, holding one entry per CDR3 protein. This table has more than 550,000 distinct CDR3 sequences, roughly 17% appearing once. Sequencing was performed on blood. These receptors came from a man aged 45-60 years with Graves' hyperthyroidism. The CDR3 runs from the conserved cysteine through the conserved F or W. Fields, in order: D gene, clone size, V gene, J gene, CDR3 protein, CDR3 DNA. A D gene is named only where the DNA matches it firmly. Expanded clones get a size class; other rows say once, few or many, or leave the size out.

.	many	TRBV20-1	TRBJ1-1	CSARNQNTNTEAFF	TGCAGTGCTAGGAACCAAAACACGAACACTGAAGCTTTCTTT
TRBD1	.	TRBV10-3	TRBJ1-5	CAISEHRGRNQPQHF	TGTGCCATCAGTGAACACAGGGGTCGCAATCAGCCCCAGCATTTT
TRBD1	.	TRBV2	TRBJ1-2	CASIVTGAYGYTF	TGTGCCAGCATTGTAACAGGGGCCTATGGCTACACCTTC
TRBD2	few	TRBV7-9	TRBJ2-2	CASSLAGFGRETGELFF	TGTGCCAGCAGCTTAGCTGGTTTCGGGCGGGAGACCGGGGAGCTGTTTTTT
TRBD2	.	TRBV9	TRBJ2-3	CASSTGLAGATDTQYF	TGTGCCAGCAGCACCGGACTAGCGGGAGCCACAGATACGCAGTATTTT
.	many	TRBV6-1	TRBJ1-4	CASRPSGYNEKLFF	TGTGCCAGCAGGCCCTCAGGGTACAATGAAAAACTGTTTTTT
.	many	TRBV2	TRBJ1-5	CASSERFAGRSNQPQHF	TGTGCCAGCAGTGAAAGGTTCGCAGGGAGAAGCAATCAGCCCCAGCATTTT
.	.	TRBV10-3	TRBJ2-1	CAISGNPLNEQFF	TGTGCCATCAGCGGGAATCCCCTCAATGAGCAGTTCTTC
.	.	TRBV6-1	TRBJ1-1	CASYPDRNTEAFF	TGTGCCAGCTACCCAGATAGGAACACTGAAGCTTTCTTT
TRBD2	.	TRBV9	TRBJ2-1	CASSEGLARYNEQFF	TGTGCCAGCAGCGAGGGACTAGCGCGTTACAATGAGCAGTTCTTC
.	.	TRBV4-1	TRBJ2-7	CASSQGASSSYEQYF	TGCGCCAGCAGCCAAGGTGCTTCAAGCTCCTACGAGCAGTACTTC
TRBD2	.	TRBV7-2	TRBJ2-7	CASSLVAGADYEQYF	TGTGCCAGCAGCTTAGTTGCGGGAGCCGACTACGAGCAGTACTTC
TRBD2	few	TRBV28	TRBJ2-5	CASGPGLAVIQYF	TGTGCCAGCGGACCGGGACTAGCTGTCATCCAGTACTTC
TRBD1	.	TRBV5-6	TRBJ2-7	CASSFPAGGKYEQYF	TGTGCCAGCAGCTTCCCGGCAGGGGGAAAATACGAGCAGTACTTC
.	.	TRBV7-9	TRBJ1-3	CASSFYGEGDTIYF	TGTGCCAGCAGCTTTTACGGAGAAGGGGACACCATATATTTT
TRBD2	.	TRBV7-2	TRBJ2-2	CASSLQVAGPNTGELFF	TGTGCCAGCAGCTTACAAGTAGCGGGGCCAAACACCGGGGAGCTGTTTTTT
TRBD1	many	TRBV28	TRBJ2-3	CASSFPGTGRTDTQYF	TGTGCCAGCAGTTTCCCCGGGACAGGGAGGACAGATACGCAGTATTTT
.	few	TRBV29-1	TRBJ2-7	CSVDVRGSQYF	TGCAGCGTTGATGTCAGGGGCTCGCAGTACTTC
.	.	TRBV19	TRBJ2-1	CASSPRGWNEQFF	TGTGCCAGTAGTCCCAGGGGATGGAATGAGCAGTTCTTC
TRBD1	.	TRBV5-1	TRBJ2-3	CASRSSGTGSSTDTQYF	TGCGCCAGCAGATCATCCGGGACAGGGAGTAGCACAGATACGCAGTATTTT
.	many	TRBV12-3/TRBV12-4	TRBJ1-2	CASSQQPNYGYTF	TGTGCCAGCAGCCAACAGCCTAACTATGGCTACACCTTC
.	few	TRBV18	TRBJ2-4	CASSPPGTHIQYF	TGTGCCAGCTCACCACCCGGGACGCACATTCAGTACTTC
TRBD1	.	TRBV12-3/TRBV12-4	TRBJ1-4	CASSLTGQGIEKLFF	TGTGCCAGCAGTTTAACGGGACAGGGTATCGAAAAACTGTTTTTT
TRBD2	many	TRBV7-6	TRBJ2-3	CASTLAGGRTDTQYF	TGTGCCAGCACCTTAGCGGGAGGGAGGACAGATACGCAGTATTTT
.	.	TRBV4-3	TRBJ2-3	CASSQDGQTTDTQYF	TGCGCCAGCAGCCAAGATGGGCAGACCACAGATACGCAGTATTTT
TRBD2	many	TRBV20-1	TRBJ2-2	CSAWTSGDTGELFF	TGCAGTGCTTGGACTAGCGGGGACACCGGGGAGCTGTTTTTT
TRBD2	.	TRBV3-1	TRBJ2-5	CASRWGGGLAGETQYF	TGTGCCAGCAGATGGGGCGGAGGACTAGCGGGGGAGACCCAGTACTTC
.	few	TRBV19	TRBJ2-4	CASSIEGTLAKNIQYF	TGTGCCAGTAGTATTGAAGGGACTCTAGCCAAAAACATTCAGTACTTC
.	.	TRBV28	TRBJ1-5	CASKEGVQGVQPQHF	TGTGCCAGCAAGGAGGGGGTGCAAGGGGTTCAGCCCCAGCATTTT
.	many	TRBV28	TRBJ1-1	CASSWQGFTEAFF	TGTGCCAGCAGTTGGCAGGGGTTCACTGAAGCTTTCTTT
.	.	TRBV19	TRBJ1-1	CASSQREPRMNTEAFF	TGTGCCAGTAGTCAACGAGAACCCAGAATGAACACTGAAGCTTTCTTT
.	.	TRBV5-1	TRBJ1-1	CASSSDVENTEAFF	TGCGCCAGCAGCTCGGACGTGGAGAACACTGAAGCTTTCTTT
TRBD2	once	TRBV10-2	TRBJ2-5	CASSESTWVTLAEQETQYF	TGCGCCAGCAGTGAGTCGACGTGGGTCACCCTAGCGGAGCAAGAGACCCAGTACTTC
.	many	TRBV12-3/TRBV12-4	TRBJ2-3	CASTVGPSSTDTQYF	TGTGCCAGCACCGTCGGACCCTCTAGCACAGATACGCAGTATTTT
.	many	TRBV30	TRBJ2-7	CAWSVRASSSYEQYF	TGTGCCTGGAGTGTACGGGCCTCGAGCTCCTACGAGCAGTACTTC
.	many	TRBV6-1	TRBJ1-4	CASSEPALDEKLFF	TGTGCCAGCAGTGAACCCGCATTGGATGAAAAACTGTTTTTT
.	few	TRBV6-2/TRBV6-3	TRBJ1-1	CASVLGTEAFF	TGTGCCAGCGTCCTAGGGACTGAAGCTTTCTTT
.	many	TRBV27	TRBJ1-4	CASKGDGQNEKLFF	TGTGCCAGCAAAGGGGACGGCCAAAATGAAAAACTGTTTTTT
TRBD2	many	TRBV3-1	TRBJ2-5	CASSQDPGLAHQETQYF	TGTGCCAGCAGCCAAGATCCGGGACTAGCGCACCAAGAGACCCAGTACTTC